The table lists the clone carrying this T cell receptor beta chain with a few counts. Its cognate antigen is unknown. The CDR3 spans 14 residues. Germline V gene lookup returns CDR1 MNHEY and CDR2 SVGEGT. The germline V and J ends were trimmed by 7 bases and 4 bases, with 14 bases remaining between them. The sample comes from a study of T-cell memory formation after mild COVID-19. Overall study: Largely, the TCR clusters proved donor specific. General study points: For contracting clones, CD4+ ones sat mainly in CM and EM, CD8+ in EMRA.

5'RACE with constant-segment primers yielded barcoded, UMI-tagged TCR alpha and TCR beta cDNA libraries. TCRdb fed the 5' RACE reads into MiXCR, producing one record per CDR3 protein. The sample has around 440,000 distinct CDR3 sequences, around a sixth seen once. V gene TRBV6-2 or TRBV6-3 combines with J gene TRBJ2-4; possibly TRBD1 for D (5 bases). The sequenced sample was PBMCs or a T cell subset sorted from them (not recorded which). This TCR was recovered from an adult woman who had mild COVID-19 (a few samples of this study predate the infection). Cell type and time point are not known. The CDR3 sequence: CASNQGSRKNIQYF. In DNA, the CDR3 is TGTGCCAGCAATCAGGGATCGCGAAAAAACATTCAGTACTTC.